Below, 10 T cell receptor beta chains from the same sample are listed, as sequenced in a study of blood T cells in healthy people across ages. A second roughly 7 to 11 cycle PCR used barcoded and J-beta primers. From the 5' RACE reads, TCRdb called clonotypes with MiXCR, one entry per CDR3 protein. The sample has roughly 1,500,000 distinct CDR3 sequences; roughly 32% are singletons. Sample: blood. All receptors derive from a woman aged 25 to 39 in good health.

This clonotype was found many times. The CDR3 protein is CASSHGQPHSPLHF. In nucleotides, the CDR3 is TGCGCCAGCAGCCACGGACAGCCACATTCACCCCTCCACTTT. The rearrangement uses TRBV4-1 and TRBJ1-6; TRBD1 might be the D (6 bases). The V end was cut by 3 bases, the J end by 8 bases, with 11 bases between. Germline CDR1 is MGHRA and CDR2 is YSYEKL. CDR3 length equals 14 residues.

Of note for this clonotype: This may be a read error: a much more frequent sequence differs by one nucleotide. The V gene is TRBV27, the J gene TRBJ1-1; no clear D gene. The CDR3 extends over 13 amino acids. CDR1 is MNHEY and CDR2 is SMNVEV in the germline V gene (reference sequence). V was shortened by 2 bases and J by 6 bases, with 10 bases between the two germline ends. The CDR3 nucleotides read TGTGCCAGCAGTTTACGGGAAGGCGCTGAAGCTTTCTTT. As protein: CASSLREGAEAFF.

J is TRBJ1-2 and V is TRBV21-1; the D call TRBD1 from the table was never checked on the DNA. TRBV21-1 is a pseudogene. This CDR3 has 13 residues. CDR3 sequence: CASSSRQGCGYTF. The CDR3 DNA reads TGTGCCAGCAGCAGCAGACAGGGATGTGGCTACACCTTC.

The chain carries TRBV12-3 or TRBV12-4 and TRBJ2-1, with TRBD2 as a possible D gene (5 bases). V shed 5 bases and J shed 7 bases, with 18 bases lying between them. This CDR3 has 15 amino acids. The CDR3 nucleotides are TGTGCCAGCAGTCCAGTCTCCGGGATGGTGAATGAGCAGTTCTTC. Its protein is CASSPVSGMVNEQFF.

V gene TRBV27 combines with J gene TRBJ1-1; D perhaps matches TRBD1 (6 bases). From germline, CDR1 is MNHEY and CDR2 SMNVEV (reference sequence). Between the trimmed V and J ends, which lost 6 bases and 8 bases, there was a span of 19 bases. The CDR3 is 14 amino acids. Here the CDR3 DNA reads TGTGCCAGCAGCATCGTTAGGGGGGGGAGCGAAGCTTTCTTT. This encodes CASSIVRGGSEAFF.

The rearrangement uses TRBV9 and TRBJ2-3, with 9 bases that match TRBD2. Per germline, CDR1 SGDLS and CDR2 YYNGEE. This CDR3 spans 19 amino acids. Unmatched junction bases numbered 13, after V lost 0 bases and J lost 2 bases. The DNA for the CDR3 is TGTGCCAGCAGCGTAGGACCAGCGGGGGGCCTCGCTAACACAGATACGCAGTATTTT. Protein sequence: CASSVGPAGGLANTDTQYF. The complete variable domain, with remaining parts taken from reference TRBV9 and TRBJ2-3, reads DSGVTQTPKHLITATGQRVTLRCSPRSGDLSVYWYQQSLDQGLQFLIQYYNGEERAKGNILERFSAQQFPDLHSELNLSSLELGDSALYFCASSVGPAGGLANTDTQYFGPGTRLTVL.

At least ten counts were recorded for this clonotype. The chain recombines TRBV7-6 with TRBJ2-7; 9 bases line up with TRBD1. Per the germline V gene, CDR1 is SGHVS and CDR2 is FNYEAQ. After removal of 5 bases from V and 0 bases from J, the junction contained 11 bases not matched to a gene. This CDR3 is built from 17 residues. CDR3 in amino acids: CASSGTRDRVSSYEQYF. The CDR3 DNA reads TGTGCCAGCAGCGGGACTCGGGACAGGGTTAGCTCCTACGAGCAGTACTTC. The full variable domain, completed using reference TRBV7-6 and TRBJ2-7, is GAGVSQSPRYKVTKRGQDVALRCDPISGHVSLYWYRQALGQGPEFLTYFNYEAQQDKSGLPNDRFSAERPEGSISTLTIQRTEQRDSAMYRCASSGTRDRVSSYEQYFGPGTRLTVT.

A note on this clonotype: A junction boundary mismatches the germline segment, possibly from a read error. CDR3 DNA sequence: TGCGTCAGCGGCCAAGTCCGGACGTCGTACTTC. Its protein is CVSGQVRTSYF. The V and J genes are TRBV4-1 and TRBJ2-7, with D maybe TRBD2 (5 bases). Germline V gene sequence: CDR1 MGHRA, CDR2 YSYEKL. The CDR3 has 11 amino acids.

CDR3 residues: CAWRAPTEAFF. The CDR3 DNA reads TGTGCCTGGAGGGCCCCAACTGAAGCTTTCTTT. This chain links TRBV30 with TRBJ1-1; no clear D gene. V was shortened by 3 bases and J by 5 bases, with 7 bases between the two germline ends. The CDR3 runs to 11 residues. Germline V gene data show CDR1 as GTSNPN and CDR2 as SVGIG (reference sequence).

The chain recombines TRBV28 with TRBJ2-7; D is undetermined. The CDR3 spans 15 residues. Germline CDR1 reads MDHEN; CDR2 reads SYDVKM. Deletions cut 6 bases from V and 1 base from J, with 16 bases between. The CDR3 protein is CASSLATEGSYEQYF. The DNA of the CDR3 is TGTGCCAGCAGCCTTGCTACAGAAGGGTCCTACGAGCAGTACTTC.